This T cell receptor (beta chain) was captured by sequencing in a study of CXCR3-negative and CXCR3-positive naive CD8 T cells. Looking at the study overall: Overall TRB read output was around 130 million, and each library contained about 1.5 +/- 0.3 million reads. The study's findings and limits: Naive subsets displayed similar surface CD5, and TCR strength was inferred from TRB CDR3 properties. Compared with CXCR3-negative naive cells, CXCR3-positive naive cells showed more hydrophobic TRB CDR3s. Much lower diversity was found in memory CD8+ cells, while both naive subsets had comparably high diversity.

UMI-tagged TRB cDNA libraries were built via 5' RACE. Following a re-call of the 5' RACE reads, TCRdb has one entry per CDR3 protein and lacks DNA. This sample contains around 88,000 distinct CDR3 sequences. With regard to this clonotype: What it binds is not known.

Triplicate sorts, fewer than 350,000 cells apiece, were made for each CD8+ T cell subset. Germline CDR1 reads MNHEY; CDR2 reads SVGAGI. The CDR3 has 12 amino acids. Source material: naive CXCR3+ CD8+ T cells from blood. Subset in this sample: CD45RO-CCR7+CD27+CD95- naive CD8+ T cells expressing CXCR3 (TNR3+). This sequence joins TRBV6-5 and TRBJ2-7. The origin of this receptor is a human donor in good health. Some clones in this sample may be carry-over from other donors' samples. The CDR3 region is CASRSLGYERYF.